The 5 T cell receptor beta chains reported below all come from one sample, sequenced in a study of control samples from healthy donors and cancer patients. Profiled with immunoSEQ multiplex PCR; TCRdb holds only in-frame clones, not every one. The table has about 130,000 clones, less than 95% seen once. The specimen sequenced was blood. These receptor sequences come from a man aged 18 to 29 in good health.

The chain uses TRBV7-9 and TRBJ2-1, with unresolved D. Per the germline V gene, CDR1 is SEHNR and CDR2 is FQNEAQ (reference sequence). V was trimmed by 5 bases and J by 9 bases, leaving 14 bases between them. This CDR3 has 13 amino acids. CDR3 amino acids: CASSLDPASEQFF. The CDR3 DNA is TGTGCCAGCAGCCTTGACCCCGCCTCTGAGCAGTTCTTC.

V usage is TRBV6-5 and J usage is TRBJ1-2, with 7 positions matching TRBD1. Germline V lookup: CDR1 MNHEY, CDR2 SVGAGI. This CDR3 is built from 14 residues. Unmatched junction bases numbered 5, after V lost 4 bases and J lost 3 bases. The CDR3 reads CASSSGTAYYGYTF. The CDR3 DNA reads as TGTGCCAGCAGTTCCGGGACAGCCTACTATGGCTACACCTTC.

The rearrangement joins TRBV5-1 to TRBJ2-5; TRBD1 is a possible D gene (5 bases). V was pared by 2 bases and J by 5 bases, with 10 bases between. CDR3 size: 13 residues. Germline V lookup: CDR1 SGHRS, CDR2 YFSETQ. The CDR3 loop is CASSLRGPETQYF. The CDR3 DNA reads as TGCGCCAGCAGCTTAAGGGGTCCCGAGACCCAGTACTTC.

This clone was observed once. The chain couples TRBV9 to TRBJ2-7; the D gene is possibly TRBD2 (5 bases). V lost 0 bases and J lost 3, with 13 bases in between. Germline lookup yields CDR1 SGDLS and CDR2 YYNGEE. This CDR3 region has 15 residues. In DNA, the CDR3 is TGTGCCAGCAGCGTAGGGACTCTTCCTAGCTACGAGCAGTACTTC. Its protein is CASSVGTLPSYEQYF.

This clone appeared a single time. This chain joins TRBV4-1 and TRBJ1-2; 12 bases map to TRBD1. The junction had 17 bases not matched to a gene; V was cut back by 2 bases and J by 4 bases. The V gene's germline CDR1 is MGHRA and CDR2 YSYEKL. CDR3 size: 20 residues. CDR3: CASSQLRPGTGGELTYGYTF. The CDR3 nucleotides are TGCGCCAGCAGCCAACTACGTCCCGGGACAGGGGGCGAGCTTACCTATGGCTACACCTTC.